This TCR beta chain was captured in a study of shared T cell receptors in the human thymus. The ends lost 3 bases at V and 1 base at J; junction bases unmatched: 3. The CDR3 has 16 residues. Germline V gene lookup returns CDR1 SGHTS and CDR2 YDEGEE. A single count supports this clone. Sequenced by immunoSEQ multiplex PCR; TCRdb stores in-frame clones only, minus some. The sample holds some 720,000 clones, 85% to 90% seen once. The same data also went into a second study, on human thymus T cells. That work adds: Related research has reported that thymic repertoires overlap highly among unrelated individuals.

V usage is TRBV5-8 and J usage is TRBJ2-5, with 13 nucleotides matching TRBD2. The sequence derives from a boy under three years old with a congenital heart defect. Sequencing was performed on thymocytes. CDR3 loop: CASSSGTSGTQETQYF. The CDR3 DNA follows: TGTGCCAGCAGCTCTGGGACTAGCGGGACCCAAGAGACCCAGTACTTC. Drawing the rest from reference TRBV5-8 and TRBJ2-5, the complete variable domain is EAGVTQSPTHLIKTRGQQATLRCSPISGHTSVYWYQQALGLGLQFLLWYDEGEERNRGNFPPRFSGRQFPNYSSELNVNALELEDSALYLCASSSGTSGTQETQYFGPGTRLLVL.